The present T cell receptor (beta chain) was sequenced within a study of T cells after yellow fever vaccination. Study outcomes and limitations: Boosting was followed by the reappearance of most primary-vaccination clones (around 95% CD4, 88% CD8). Peaking faster, on day 5 versus 15, the secondary response was nonetheless weaker.

For this clonotype: Its antigen is not known.

The CDR3 consists of 14 residues. Trimming shortened V by 2 bases and J by 1 base, and 10 bases separated the two germline ends. Germline-derived CDR1 and CDR2 are SGHKS and YYEKEE (reference sequence). UMIs were added to TCR cDNA along with a universal primer site when it was made by 5'RACE template switching. One entry per CDR3 protein, called by TCRdb with MiXCR from the 5' RACE reads. Here the sample spans approximately 300,000 distinct CDR3 sequences, about 6.9% being singletons. This clonotype originated in a man in his late teens or twenties who received the YFV17D yellow fever vaccine. This rearrangement joins TRBV5-5 to TRBJ2-7, with D possibly matching TRBD2 (6 bases). The sequences come from PBMCs, collected approximately 40 days after the first yellow fever vaccination. The CDR3 spells CASSFQGGSYEQYF. DNA for the CDR3: TGTGCCAGCAGCTTCCAGGGAGGATCCTACGAGCAGTACTTC.